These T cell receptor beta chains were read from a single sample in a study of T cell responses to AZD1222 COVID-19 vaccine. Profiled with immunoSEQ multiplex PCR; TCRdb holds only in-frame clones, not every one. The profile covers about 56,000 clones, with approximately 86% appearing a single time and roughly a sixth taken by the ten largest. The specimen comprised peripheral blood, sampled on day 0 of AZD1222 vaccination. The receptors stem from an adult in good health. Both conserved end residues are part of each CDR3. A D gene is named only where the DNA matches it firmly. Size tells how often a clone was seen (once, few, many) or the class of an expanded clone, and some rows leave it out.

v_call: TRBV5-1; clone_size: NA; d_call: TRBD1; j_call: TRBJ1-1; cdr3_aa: CASSLAGTGNTEAFF; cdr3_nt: TGCGCCAGCAGCTTGGCCGGGACAGGGAACACTGAAGCTTTCTTT
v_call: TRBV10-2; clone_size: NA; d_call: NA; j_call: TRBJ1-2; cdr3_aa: CASSEGPPVDSYGYTF; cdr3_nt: TGCGCCAGCAGTGAAGGACCACCTGTCGATTCATATGGCTACACCTTC
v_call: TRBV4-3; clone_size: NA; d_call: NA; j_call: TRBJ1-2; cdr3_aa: CASSQEGSGRNYGYTF; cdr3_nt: TGCGCCAGCAGCCAAGAAGGGTCAGGGCGGAACTATGGCTACACCTTC
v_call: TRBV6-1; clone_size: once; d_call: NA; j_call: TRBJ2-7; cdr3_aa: CASSEAKGGQGVSYEQYF; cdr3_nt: TGTGCCAGCAGTGAAGCAAAAGGGGGACAAGGGGTCTCCTACGAGCAGTACTTC
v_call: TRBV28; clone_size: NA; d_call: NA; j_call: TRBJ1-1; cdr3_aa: CASIPPKYTEAFF; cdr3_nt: TGTGCCAGCATTCCCCCTAAATACACTGAAGCTTTCTTT
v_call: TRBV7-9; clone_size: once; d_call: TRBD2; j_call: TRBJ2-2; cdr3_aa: CASSFLSGSNTGELFF; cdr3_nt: TGTGCCAGCAGCTTCCTTAGCGGGAGTAACACCGGGGAGCTGTTTTTT
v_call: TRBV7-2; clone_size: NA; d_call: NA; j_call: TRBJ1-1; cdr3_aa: CASSSGLNTEAFF; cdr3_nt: TGTGCCAGCAGTTCGGGTTTGAACACTGAAGCTTTCTTT
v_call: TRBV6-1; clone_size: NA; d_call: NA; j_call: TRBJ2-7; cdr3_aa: CASSEVAGAGHEQYF; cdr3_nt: TGTGCCAGCAGTGAGGTGGCGGGGGCGGGCCACGAGCAGTACTTC
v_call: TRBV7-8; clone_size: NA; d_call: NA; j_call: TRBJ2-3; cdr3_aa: CASSSRMGGVADTQYF; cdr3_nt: TGTGCCAGCAGCTCCCGAATGGGGGGAGTGGCAGATACGCAGTATTTT
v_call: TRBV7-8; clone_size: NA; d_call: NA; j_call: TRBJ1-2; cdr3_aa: CASSSQRGLNNYGYTF; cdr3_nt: TGTGCCAGCAGCTCTCAGCGGGGGCTCAACAACTATGGCTACACCTTC
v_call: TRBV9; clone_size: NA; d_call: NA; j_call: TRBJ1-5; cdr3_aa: CASSPGGGQPQHF; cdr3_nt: TGTGCCAGCAGCCCCGGGGGGGGTCAGCCCCAGCATTTT
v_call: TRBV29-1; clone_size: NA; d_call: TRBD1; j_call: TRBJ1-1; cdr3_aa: CSVVRDRWDTEAFF; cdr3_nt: TGCAGCGTTGTGCGGGACAGGTGGGACACTGAAGCTTTCTTT
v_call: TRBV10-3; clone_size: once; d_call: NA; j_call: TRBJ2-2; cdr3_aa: CAISAPTENTGELFF; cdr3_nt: TGTGCCATCAGTGCGCCGACAGAAAACACCGGGGAGCTGTTTTTT
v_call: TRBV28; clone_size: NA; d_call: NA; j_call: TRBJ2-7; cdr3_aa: CATHRDGAYEQYF; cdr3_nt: TGTGCCACCCACCGGGACGGGGCATACGAGCAGTACTTC
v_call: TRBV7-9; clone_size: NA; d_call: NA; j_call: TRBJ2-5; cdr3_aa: CASSLGVGETQYF; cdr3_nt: TGTGCCAGCAGCCTAGGGGTCGGAGAGACCCAGTACTTC
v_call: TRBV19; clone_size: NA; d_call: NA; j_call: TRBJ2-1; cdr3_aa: CASSIQGLIVEQFF; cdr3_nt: TGTGCCAGTAGTATCCAGGGGTTAATTGTCGAGCAGTTCTTC
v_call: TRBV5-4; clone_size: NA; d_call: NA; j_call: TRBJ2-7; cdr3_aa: CASSLEDNPYEQYF; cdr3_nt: TGTGCCAGCAGCTTGGAGGACAACCCCTACGAGCAGTACTTC
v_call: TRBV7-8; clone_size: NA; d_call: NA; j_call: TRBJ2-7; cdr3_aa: CASSLNRYEQYF; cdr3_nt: TGTGCCAGCAGCTTAAATCGCTACGAGCAGTACTTC
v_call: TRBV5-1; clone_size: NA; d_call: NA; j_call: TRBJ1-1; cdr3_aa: CASSLVAGQRGVNTEAFF; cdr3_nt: TGCGCCAGCAGCTTGGTGGCCGGCCAAAGAGGTGTGAACACTGAAGCTTTCTTT
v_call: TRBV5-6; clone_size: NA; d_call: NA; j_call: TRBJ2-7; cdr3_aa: CASSWIGVREQYF; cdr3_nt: TGTGCCAGCAGCTGGATCGGGGTTCGGGAGCAGTACTTC
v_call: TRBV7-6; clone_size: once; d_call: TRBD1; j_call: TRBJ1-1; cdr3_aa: CASSRGLQGSEAFF; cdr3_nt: TGTGCCAGCAGCCGGGGGTTACAGGGGAGTGAAGCTTTCTTT
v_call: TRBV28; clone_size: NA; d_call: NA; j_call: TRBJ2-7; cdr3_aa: CASLESGAALYEQYF; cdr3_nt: TGTGCCAGTCTAGAATCAGGGGCGGCCCTCTACGAGCAGTACTTC
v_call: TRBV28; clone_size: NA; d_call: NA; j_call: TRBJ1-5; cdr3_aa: CASGSNGQTEDHQPQHF; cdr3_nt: TGTGCCAGCGGCTCCAACGGGCAGACGGAAGATCATCAGCCCCAGCATTTT
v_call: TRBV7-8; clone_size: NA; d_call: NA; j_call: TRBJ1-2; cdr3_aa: CASSPSGGGYTF; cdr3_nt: TGTGCCAGCAGCCCCAGTGGGGGAGGCTACACCTTC
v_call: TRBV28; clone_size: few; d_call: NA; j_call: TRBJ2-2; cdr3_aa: CASSLRAGYFANTGELFF; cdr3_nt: TGTGCCAGCAGTTTAAGGGCAGGGTACTTCGCGAACACCGGGGAGCTGTTTTTT
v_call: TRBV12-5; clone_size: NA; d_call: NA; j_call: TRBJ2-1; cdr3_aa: CASGLGDLNEQFF; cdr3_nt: TGTGCTAGTGGTTTGGGGGACCTCAATGAGCAGTTCTTC
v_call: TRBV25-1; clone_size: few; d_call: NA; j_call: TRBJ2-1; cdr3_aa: CASSDYNEQFF; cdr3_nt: TGTGCCAGCAGTGACTACAATGAGCAGTTCTTC
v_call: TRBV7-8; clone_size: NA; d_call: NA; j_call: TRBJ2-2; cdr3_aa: CASRDREMNTGELFF; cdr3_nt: TGTGCCAGCCGCGACCGGGAGATGAACACCGGGGAGCTGTTTTTT
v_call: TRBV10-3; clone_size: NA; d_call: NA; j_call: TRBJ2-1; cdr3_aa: CAISELRRDLEQFF; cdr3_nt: TGTGCCATCAGTGAGCTCCGAAGAGATCTCGAGCAGTTCTTC
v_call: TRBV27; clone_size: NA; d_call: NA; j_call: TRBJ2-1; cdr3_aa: CASSLRGVLNEQFF; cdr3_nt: TGTGCCAGCAGTTTGAGAGGAGTCCTAAATGAGCAGTTCTTC
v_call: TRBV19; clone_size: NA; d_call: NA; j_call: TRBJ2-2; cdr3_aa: CASSLQYTGELFF; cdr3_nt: TGTGCCAGTAGTCTTCAGTACACCGGGGAGCTGTTTTTT
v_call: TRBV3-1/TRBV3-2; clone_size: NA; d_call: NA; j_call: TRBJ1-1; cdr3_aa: CASSQVGAAEAFF; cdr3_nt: TGTGCCAGCAGCCAAGTGGGGGCCGCTGAAGCTTTCTTT
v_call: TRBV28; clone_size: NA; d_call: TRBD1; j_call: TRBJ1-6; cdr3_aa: CASSTGTGDNSPLHF; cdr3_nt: TGTGCCAGCAGTACAGGGACAGGGGATAATTCACCCCTCCACTTT
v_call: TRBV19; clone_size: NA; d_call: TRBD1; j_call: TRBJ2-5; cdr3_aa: CASRQGAGETQYF; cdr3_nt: TGTGCCAGCAGACAGGGGGCGGGGGAGACCCAGTACTTC
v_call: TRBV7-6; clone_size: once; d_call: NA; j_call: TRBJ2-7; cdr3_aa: CASSLAIGISYEQYF; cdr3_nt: TGTGCCAGCAGCCTAGCTATTGGAATTTCCTACGAGCAGTACTTC
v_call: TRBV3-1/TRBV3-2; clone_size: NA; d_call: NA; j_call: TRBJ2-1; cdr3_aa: CASSQGLEGEQFF; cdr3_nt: TGTGCCAGCAGCCAAGGCCTAGAGGGGGAGCAGTTCTTC
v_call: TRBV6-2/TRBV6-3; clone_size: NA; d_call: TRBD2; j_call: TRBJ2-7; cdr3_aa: CASSYLAGSYEQYF; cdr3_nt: TGTGCCAGCAGTTACTTAGCGGGAAGCTACGAGCAGTACTTC
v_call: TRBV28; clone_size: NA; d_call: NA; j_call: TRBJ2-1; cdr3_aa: CASSLGGRSYNEQFF; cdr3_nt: TGTGCCAGCAGTTTAGGGGGCAGATCATACAATGAGCAGTTCTTC
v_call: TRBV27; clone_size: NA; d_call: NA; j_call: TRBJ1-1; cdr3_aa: CASSPGPGREAFF; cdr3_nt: TGTGCCAGCAGTCCAGGCCCCGGGAGGGAAGCTTTCTTT
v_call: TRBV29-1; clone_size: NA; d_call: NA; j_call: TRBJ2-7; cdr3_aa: CSVAGRSYEQYF; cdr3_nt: TGCAGCGTTGCGGGACGGTCCTACGAGCAGTACTTC
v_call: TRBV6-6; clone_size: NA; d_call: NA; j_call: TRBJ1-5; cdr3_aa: CASSYELAGNQPQHF; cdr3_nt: TGTGCCAGCAGTTACGAGTTGGCAGGCAATCAGCCCCAGCATTTT
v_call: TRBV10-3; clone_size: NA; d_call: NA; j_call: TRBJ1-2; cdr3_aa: CAISESGGDNYGYTF; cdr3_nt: TGTGCCATCAGTGAGTCAGGGGGGGATAACTATGGCTACACCTTC
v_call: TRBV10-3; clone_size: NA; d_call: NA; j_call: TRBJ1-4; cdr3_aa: CAISELNEKLFF; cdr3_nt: TGTGCCATCAGTGAGCTTAATGAAAAACTGTTTTTT
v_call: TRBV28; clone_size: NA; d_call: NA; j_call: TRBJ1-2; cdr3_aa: CASSSVLRGRNYGYTF; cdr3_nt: TGTGCCAGCAGTTCCGTATTACGGGGGCGCAACTATGGCTACACCTTC
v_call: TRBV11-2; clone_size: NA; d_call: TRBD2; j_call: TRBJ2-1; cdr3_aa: CASSLDLGGIAYNEQFF; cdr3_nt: TGTGCCAGCAGCTTAGATCTGGGGGGGATCGCCTACAATGAGCAGTTCTTC
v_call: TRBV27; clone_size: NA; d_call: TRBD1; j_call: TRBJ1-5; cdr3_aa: CASSFGTGDQPQHF; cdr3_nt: TGTGCCAGCAGTTTTGGGACAGGGGATCAGCCCCAGCATTTT
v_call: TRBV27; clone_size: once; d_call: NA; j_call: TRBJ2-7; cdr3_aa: CASRTGTSYEQYF; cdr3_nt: TGTGCCAGTCGAACCGGGACGTCCTACGAGCAGTACTTC
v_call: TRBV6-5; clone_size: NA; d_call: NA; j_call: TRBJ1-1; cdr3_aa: CASSTLAGKETEAFF; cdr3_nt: TGTGCCAGCAGTACCCTAGCAGGGAAAGAAACTGAAGCTTTCTTT
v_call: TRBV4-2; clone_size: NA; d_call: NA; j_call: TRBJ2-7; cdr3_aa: CASSQDSRDPYEQYF; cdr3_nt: TGTGCCAGCAGCCAAGATAGTAGAGATCCCTACGAGCAGTACTTC
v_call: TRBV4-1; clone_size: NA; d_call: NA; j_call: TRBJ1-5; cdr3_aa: CASSQYHPGQSNQPQHF; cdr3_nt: TGCGCCAGCAGCCAGTATCACCCGGGACAAAGCAATCAGCCCCAGCATTTT
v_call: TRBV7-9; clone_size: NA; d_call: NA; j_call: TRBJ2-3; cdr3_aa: CASSSPQYDTQYF; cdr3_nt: TGTGCCAGCAGTTCCCCTCAATATGATACGCAGTATTTT
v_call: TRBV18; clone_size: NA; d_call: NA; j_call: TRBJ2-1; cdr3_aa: CASSPYRAGDYNEQFF; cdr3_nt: TGTGCCAGCTCACCATACAGGGCAGGAGACTACAATGAGCAGTTCTTC
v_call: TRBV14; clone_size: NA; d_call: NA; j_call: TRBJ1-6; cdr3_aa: CASSQEGEYSPLHF; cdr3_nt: TGTGCCAGCAGCCAGGAAGGGGAATATTCACCCCTCCACTTT
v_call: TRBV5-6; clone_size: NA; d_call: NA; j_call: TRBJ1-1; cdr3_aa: CASSFVQTQMNTEAFF; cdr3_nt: TGTGCCAGCAGCTTTGTCCAAACTCAAATGAACACTGAAGCTTTCTTT
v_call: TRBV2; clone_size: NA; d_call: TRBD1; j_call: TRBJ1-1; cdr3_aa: CASSGRTGPEAFF; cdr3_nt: TGTGCCAGCAGTGGACGGACAGGGCCTGAAGCTTTCTTT